One and the same sample provided the 7 T cell receptor beta chains below, sequenced in a study of T cell responses to AZD1222 COVID-19 vaccine. The method was immunoSEQ multiplex PCR; TCRdb's version includes in-frame clones alone and lacks a portion of them. In the table there are more than 150,000 clones, 80% to 90% of which are singletons. This material consisted of peripheral blood, taken after recovery from COVID-19. The receptors derive from an adult who had recovered from COVID-19.

The V gene is TRBV7-2, the J gene TRBJ2-7; 7 positions agree with TRBD1. The CDR3 has 13 amino acids. CDR1 is SGHTA and CDR2 is FQGNSA in the germline V gene. J was trimmed by 6 bases and V by 4 bases; bases with no gene match: 6. The DNA for the CDR3 is TGTGCCAGCAGCTCTCGGACAGGATCCGAGCAGTACTTC. Translating gives CASSSRTGSEQYF.

This rearrangement joins TRBV7-2 to TRBJ2-1, with 12 bases fitting TRBD2. Germline V CDR1 and CDR2: SGHTA, FQGNSA. CDR3 size: 18 residues. With 2 bases clipped from V and 4 bases from J, the junction kept 9 bases outside the gene matches. The CDR3 spells CASSLLQLAGGPYNEQFF. Here the CDR3 DNA reads TGTGCCAGCAGCTTACTCCAGCTAGCGGGGGGGCCATACAATGAGCAGTTCTTC.

This clone showed up just once. The chain is built from TRBV11-3 and TRBJ2-1; TRBD2 might be the D (6 bases). V shed 2 bases and J shed 2 bases, with 10 bases lying between them. This CDR3 has 15 amino acids. The germline CDR1 and CDR2 sequences are SGHNT and YENEEA. CDR3 nucleotides: TGTGCCAGCAGCTTATATACGGGGGCCTACAATGAGCAGTTCTTC. Protein product: CASSLYTGAYNEQFF.

The J gene is TRBJ2-7, the V gene TRBV6-5; the D gene is possibly TRBD2 (6 bases). The CDR3 is 15 amino acids. Trimming took off 6 bases at V and 2 bases at J, with 17 bases between the two ends. The germline gives CDR1 MNHEY, CDR2 SVGAGI. The CDR3 region is CASSPSGQGAYEQYF. CDR3 DNA: TGTGCCAGCAGCCCCAGCGGGCAGGGAGCCTACGAGCAGTACTTC.

The CDR3 loop reads CASSLRPGQGVQRTEAFF. The DNA for the CDR3 is TGTGCCAGCTCACTACGGCCGGGACAGGGGGTTCAGCGCACTGAAGCTTTCTTT. This chain joins TRBV18 and TRBJ1-1; 11 bases map to TRBD1. V was pared by 4 bases and J by 4 bases, with 14 bases of the junction left unmatched. CDR1 is KGHSH, CDR2 LQKENI, per germline. CDR3 size: 18 residues.

V gene TRBV13 combines with J gene TRBJ2-3, with D unclear. CDR3 length: 13 amino acids. V was cut by 5 bases and J by 4 bases, with 10 bases left in between. Germline-derived CDR1 and CDR2 are PRHDT and FYEKMQ (reference sequence). The CDR3 spells CASSQDLSDTQYF. CDR3 nucleotides: TGTGCCAGCAGCCAGGACCTTTCAGATACGCAGTATTTT.

This chain links TRBV28 with TRBJ1-2; D possibly corresponds to TRBD1 (5 bases). Trimming pared 6 bases from V and 4 bases from J, leaving 12 bases between. The CDR3 covers 13 residues. CDR1 and CDR2 (germline): MDHEN, SYDVKM. CDR3 residues: CASRTGGSYGYTF. CDR3 sequence (DNA): TGTGCCAGCAGGACGGGGGGTAGCTATGGCTACACCTTC.